The 19 T cell receptor beta chains in this list originate from one sample, sequenced in a study of brain T cells in children with intractable seizures. Sequencing was limited to surgery cases with top T cell transcript signatures in brain tissue. The repertoire was sequenced with immunoSEQ multiplex PCR; TCRdb's copy has only in-frame clones and lacks some. In the table there are about 2,500 clones, approximately 83% of which are singletons. The input for sequencing was resected brain tissue, taken at surgery. The receptors were gathered from a boy less than two years old with hemimegalencephaly and intractable seizures.

The rearrangement joins TRBV28 to TRBJ2-3; D unresolved. Trimming stripped 3 bases from V and 0 bases from J, with 10 bases between. From germline, CDR1 is MDHEN and CDR2 SYDVKM. The CDR3 has 15 amino acids. In DNA form, the CDR3 reads TGTGCCAGCAGTTTGGTCAGACCTAGCACAGATACGCAGTATTTT. It codes for CASSLVRPSTDTQYF.

The chain has TRBV11-2 and TRBJ2-7, with D uncertain. Germline-derived CDR1 and CDR2 are SGHAT and FQNNGV. Deletions cut 1 base from V and 3 bases from J, with 10 bases between. The CDR3 has 14 amino acids. The CDR3: CASSLGFSGYEQYF. CDR3 coding DNA: TGTGCCAGCAGCTTAGGTTTTTCGGGCTACGAGCAGTACTTC.

V usage is TRBV7-9 and J usage is TRBJ1-2; D may be TRBD1 (5 bases). The V end was cut by 6 bases, the J end by 4 bases, with 15 bases between. The CDR3 runs 14 residues. CDR1 is SEHNR, CDR2 FQNEAQ, per germline (reference sequence). The CDR3 nucleotides are TGTGCCAGCAGTCTACCCGGGGGTGCCTATGGCTACACCTTC. It is translated as CASSLPGGAYGYTF.

V and J are TRBV11-2 and TRBJ2-3; D not resolved. The CDR3 totals 13 residues. Germline CDR1 SGHAT, CDR2 FQNNGV. V was pared by 2 bases and J by 2 bases, with 5 bases between. CDR3 nucleotides: TGTGCCAGCAGCTTAATCGCCACAGATACGCAGTATTTT. It is translated as CASSLIATDTQYF.

J is TRBJ1-1 and V is TRBV19, with no clear D. Germline V lookup: CDR1 LNHDA, CDR2 SQIVND (reference sequence). This CDR3 has 14 residues. With 2 bases removed from V and 6 bases from J, the gap between germline ends came to 13 bases. The CDR3 bases are TGTGCCAGTAGTATACTCCACAGCGGTGCTGAAGCTTTCTTT. It translates to CASSILHSGAEAFF.

This chain connects TRBV7-3 to TRBJ2-1; 7 bases fit TRBD2. Per the germline V gene, CDR1 is SGHTA and CDR2 is FQGTGA. The junction had 4 bases not matched to a gene; V was cut back by 2 bases and J by 3 bases. This CDR3 is built from 15 residues. The CDR3, as DNA: TGTGCCAGCAGCTTAGGCGGGAGTGGCTACAATGAGCAGTTCTTC. It encodes CASSLGGSGYNEQFF.

As regards this clone: At one end, the junction sequence differs from germline, possibly due to a read error. J is TRBJ2-2 and V is TRBV2, with 9 bases that match TRBD1. This CDR3 comprises 15 residues. In germline, CDR1 is SNHLY, CDR2 FYNNEI. CDR3 in DNA: TGTGCCAGCAGTTACGGACAGGGGAACATCGGGGAGCTGTTTTTT. Amino acid sequence: CASSYGQGNIGELFF. The full variable domain, completed using reference TRBV2 and TRBJ2-2, is EPEVTQTPSHQVTQMGQEVILRCVPISNHLYFYWYRQILGQKVEFLVSFYNNEISEKSEIFDDQFSVERPDGSNFTLKIRSTKLEDSAMYFCASSYGQGNIGELFFGEGSRLTVL.

The CDR3 DNA reads as TGTGCCAGCAGCCCCCTCGGGAGCTCCTACAATGAGCAGTTCTTC. Protein product: CASSPLGSSYNEQFF. The chain joins TRBV7-9 to TRBJ2-1; weak D call: TRBD2 (6 bases). This CDR3 has 15 amino acids. V shed 5 bases and J shed 0 bases, with 11 bases lying between them. From germline, CDR1 is SEHNR and CDR2 FQNEAQ (reference sequence).

This chain links TRBV28 with TRBJ2-1; 7 bases are shared with TRBD2. Germline trimming cut 3 bases from V and 5 bases from J; bases unmatched to any gene: 7. The CDR3 consists of 15 residues. Germline assignment: CDR1 MDHEN and CDR2 SYDVKM. The CDR3 nucleotides are TGTGCCAGCAGTTTTGCGGGAGAAGTTAACAATGAGCAGTTCTTC. Residues: CASSFAGEVNNEQFF.

This clone was observed a single time. The chain recombines TRBV24-1 with TRBJ2-3; 9 nucleotides match TRBD1. This CDR3 has 15 amino acids. The J segment lost 4 bases and the V segment lost 3 bases, leaving 4 bases of the junction unmatched. The germline gives CDR1 KGHDR, CDR2 SFDVKD. The CDR3 bases are TGTGCCACCAGTGATCCCACAGGGGGCGCAGATACGCAGTATTTT. This sequence encodes CATSDPTGGADTQYF.

This rearrangement joins TRBV5-4 to TRBJ2-7; D is perhaps TRBD2 (6 bases). Germline CDR1 and CDR2: SGHNT and YYREEE (reference sequence). The V gene lost 5 bases and the J gene lost 5 bases, with 20 bases spanning the gap. The CDR3 has 15 amino acids. The CDR3 bases are TGTGCCAGCAGGTCTAGCGTTACGGACGGCCACGAGCAGTACTTC. This sequence encodes CASRSSVTDGHEQYF.

The CDR3 DNA sequence: TGTGCCAGTAGGGGGTCCGGAGGAGAGACCCAGTACTTC. It specifies CASRGSGGETQYF. The chain joins TRBV19 to TRBJ2-5; TRBD2 might be the D (5 bases). V dropped 6 bases and J dropped 4 bases, with 12 bases sitting between them. CDR3 length: 13 residues. Germline V gene data show CDR1 as LNHDA and CDR2 as SQIVND (reference sequence).

The chain employs TRBV15 and TRBJ2-1, with 9 bases that match TRBD1. V dropped 0 bases and J dropped 0; count of bases not matched to a gene: 0. CDR3 length: 16 amino acids. CDR1 is LNHNV and CDR2 is YYDKDF in the germline V gene (reference sequence). DNA for the CDR3: TGTGCCACCAGCAGAGAGACAGGGGGCTCCTACAATGAGCAGTTCTTC. It is translated as CATSRETGGSYNEQFF.

This chain uses TRBV15 with TRBJ2-2; weak D call: TRBD2 (6 bases). Germline loops: CDR1 LNHNV, CDR2 YYDKDF (reference sequence). This CDR3 region has 13 residues. The V gene lost 9 bases and the J gene lost 3 bases, with 11 bases spanning the gap. Written as DNA, the CDR3 is TGTGCCACGGAGGGCGGGCACACCGGGGAGCTGTTTTTT. It codes for CATEGGHTGELFF.

The rearrangement joins TRBV19 to TRBJ2-1, with D possibly TRBD1 on 6 matching bases. Trimming left V 2 bases short and J 9 bases short, with 14 bases between. Germline loops: CDR1 LNHDA, CDR2 SQIVND (reference sequence). The CDR3 extends over 14 amino acids. CDR3 bases: TGTGCCAGTAGTATAACGGGCCAGGGGTTTGAGCAGTTCTTC. It yields the protein CASSITGQGFEQFF. Based on the CDR3 plus reference TRBV19 and TRBJ2-1, the full variable domain is DGGITQSPKYLFRKEGQNVTLSCEQNLNHDAMYWYRQDPGQGLRLIYYSQIVNDFQKGDIAEGYSVSREKKESFPLTVTSAQKNPTAFYLCASSITGQGFEQFFGPGTRLTVL.

The rearrangement links TRBV19 to TRBJ2-1; 7 bases are a match to TRBD2. The junction had 3 bases not matched to a gene; V was cut back by 4 bases and J by 0 bases. The germline V gene has CDR1 LNHDA and CDR2 SQIVND (reference sequence). This CDR3 contains 15 residues. This CDR3 is CASSRTRSSYNEQFF. The CDR3 nucleotides read TGTGCCAGTAGTAGGACTAGGAGCTCCTACAATGAGCAGTTCTTC.

The chain uses TRBV7-2 and TRBJ1-6, with 9 bases aligning to TRBD1. Germline loops: CDR1 SGHTA, CDR2 FQGNSA. V was clipped by 5 bases and J by 9 bases; unmatched bases: 8. The CDR3 is made up of 15 amino acids. This CDR3 reads CASSPGRQGGSPLHF. The CDR3 DNA is TGTGCCAGCAGCCCTGGTAGACAGGGGGGTTCACCCCTCCACTTT.

The rearrangement joins TRBV27 to TRBJ2-1, with 10 nucleotides matching TRBD1. There are 14 residues in the CDR3. J was trimmed by 4 bases and V by 6 bases; bases with no gene match: 3. Germline assignment: CDR1 MNHEY and CDR2 SMNVEV (reference sequence). DNA for the CDR3: TGTGCCAGCAGGGACAGGGGGGGTTACAATGAGCAGTTCTTC. Translation: CASRDRGGYNEQFF.

V usage is TRBV7-3 and J usage is TRBJ2-7; TRBD2 matches 14 bases. With V trimmed by 3 bases and J by 4 bases, 5 bases remained unmatched. The CDR3 loop spans 16 amino acids. Germline-derived CDR1 and CDR2 are SGHTA and FQGTGA. CDR3 sequence (DNA): TGTGCCAGCAGCTTCCGACTAGCGGGAGGGCATTACGAGCAGTACTTC. Encoded protein: CASSFRLAGGHYEQYF. The full variable domain, with the rest looked up from reference TRBV7-3 and TRBJ2-7, is GAGVSQTPSNKVTEKGKYVELRCDPISGHTALYWYRQSLGQGPEFLIYFQGTGAADDSGLPNDRFFAVRPEGSVSTLKIQRTERGDSAVYLCASSFRLAGGHYEQYFGPGTRLTVT.